A single sample is the source of the 9 T cell receptor beta chains below, sequenced in a study of beta chain features in type 1 diabetes. Study-wide findings and caveats: Across all four CD4+ subsets, people with type 1 diabetes showed modestly shorter TCRB CDR3s.

Investigators reverse transcribed all isolated RNA, so they sequenced expressed TCRB transcripts. Sequenced by immunoSEQ multiplex PCR; TCRdb stores in-frame clones only, minus some. The sample lists under 200,000 clones; approximately 9% were seen once. No cognate antigen is known for these TCRs. The sample consisted of central memory CD4+ T cells from blood. The receptors shown here come from a woman under 30 with type 1 diabetes.

V and J are TRBV4-2 and TRBJ1-1; 8 bases are shared with TRBD1. V lost 4 bases and J lost 7; bases outside the gene matches: 5. This CDR3 contains 13 residues. Germline V gene lookup returns CDR1 LGHNA and CDR2 YNFKEQ. In DNA, the CDR3 is TGTGCCAGCAGCCGCGGGACAGGCATTGAAGCTTTCTTT. Its translation: CASSRGTGIEAFF.

V and J are TRBV28 and TRBJ2-1; 10 bases align to TRBD2. Unmatched junction bases numbered 11, after V lost 5 bases and J lost 7 bases. CDR1 and CDR2 (germline): MDHEN, SYDVKM. This CDR3 spans 16 amino acids. CDR3 bases: TGTGCCAGCAGTCCTACCAGGGCTAGCGGGAGAAATGAGCAGTTCTTC. Its protein product is CASSPTRASGRNEQFF.

This chain links TRBV27 with TRBJ2-6, with unresolved D. Trimming shortened V by 2 bases and J by 1 base, and 6 bases separated the two germline ends. Germline assignment: CDR1 MNHEY and CDR2 SMNVEV (reference sequence). This CDR3 has 15 residues. The CDR3 loop reads CASSLERSGANVLTF. In DNA form, the CDR3 reads TGTGCCAGCAGTTTAGAGCGATCTGGGGCCAACGTCCTGACTTTC.

This clone was observed a handful of times. The chain is built from TRBV28 and TRBJ2-7; D possibly corresponds to TRBD1 (6 bases). This CDR3 has 17 residues. Germline V gene lookup returns CDR1 MDHEN and CDR2 SYDVKM. The V and J ends lost 5 bases and 3 bases respectively, with 23 bases between them. CDR3 in amino acids: CASSPSTPGQFNYEQYF. In nucleotides, the CDR3 is TGTGCCAGCAGTCCGTCTACACCCGGACAGTTTAACTACGAGCAGTACTTC.

This clone was seen a few times. The V gene is TRBV2, the J gene TRBJ1-1; no clear D. Germline V lookup: CDR1 SNHLY, CDR2 FYNNEI. The V end was cut by 4 bases, the J end by 3 bases, with 12 bases between. The CDR3 is 14 amino acids. The CDR3 sequence: CASSVGDWDTEAFF. DNA for the CDR3: TGTGCCAGCAGTGTCGGGGATTGGGACACTGAAGCTTTCTTT.

The sample holds a few counts of this clone. The V gene is TRBV19, the J gene TRBJ2-7; the match to TRBD2 covers 15 bases. Germline V gene lookup returns CDR1 LNHDA and CDR2 SQIVND (reference sequence). CDR3 length equals 17 residues. V shed 6 bases, J shed 6 bases, and the junction held 12 bases outside the gene matches. As DNA, the CDR3 is TGTGCCAGTAGGAGCAGAGGTCCGGGACTAGCGGGAGGCGAGCAGTACTTC. Residues: CASRSRGPGLAGGEQYF.

V gene TRBV21-1 combines with J gene TRBJ2-1; TRBD2, the D gene given by the table, was not confirmed from the DNA. TRBV21-1 is termed a pseudogene. This CDR3 contains 18 residues. The CDR3 loop is CASSKEGGLAGIVNEQFF. DNA of the CDR3: TGTGCCAGCAGCAAAGAGGGGGGGTTAGCGGGTATCGTCAATGAGCAGTTCTTC.

This clone was recorded a few times. The rearrangement uses TRBV28 and TRBJ1-5; D is unresolved. This CDR3 is 14 amino acids long. Germline loops: CDR1 MDHEN, CDR2 SYDVKM. Trimming stripped 2 bases from V and 3 bases from J, with 8 bases between. The CDR3 bases are TGTGCCAGCAGTTTACCGCAGGACAATCAGCCCCAGCATTTT. It codes for CASSLPQDNQPQHF.

This chain links TRBV28 with TRBJ2-7; TRBD2 matches at 7 bases. Looked up from germline, CDR1 is MDHEN and CDR2 is SYDVKM. J lost 4 bases, V lost 5 bases, and 11 bases had no gene match. CDR3 length equals 15 residues. The CDR3 coding sequence is TGTGCCAGCAGTCCGCCCAGCCTGGGAGGGTACGAGCAGTACTTC. Translating gives CASSPPSLGGYEQYF.